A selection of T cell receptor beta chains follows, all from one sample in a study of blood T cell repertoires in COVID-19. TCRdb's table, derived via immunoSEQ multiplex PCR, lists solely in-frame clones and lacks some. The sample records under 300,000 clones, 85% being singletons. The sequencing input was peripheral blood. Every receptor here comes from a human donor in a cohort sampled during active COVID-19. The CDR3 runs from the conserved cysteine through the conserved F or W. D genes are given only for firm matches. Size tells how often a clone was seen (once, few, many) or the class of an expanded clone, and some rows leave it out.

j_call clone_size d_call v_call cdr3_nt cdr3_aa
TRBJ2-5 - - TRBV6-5 TGTGCCAGCAGTTACTCGATTGGAACTAGCCAAGAGACCCAGTACTTC CASSYSIGTSQETQYF
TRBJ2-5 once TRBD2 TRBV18 TGTGCCAGCTCACCTCCCGGGGAGGGGCTGAAGACCCAGTACTTC CASSPPGEGLKTQYF
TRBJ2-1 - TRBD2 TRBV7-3 TGTGCCAGCAGTAGCGGGAGTAGTAAGTACAATGAGCAGTTCTTC CASSSGSSKYNEQFF
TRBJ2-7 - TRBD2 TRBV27 TGTGCCAGCGCCAGGGAGGGGTACGAGCAGTACTTC CASAREGYEQYF
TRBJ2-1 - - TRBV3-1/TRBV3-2 TGTGCCAGCAGCTACCAAGGAGGCTACAATGAGCAGTTCTTC CASSYQGGYNEQFF
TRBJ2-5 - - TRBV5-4 TGTGCCAGCAGCTTGGTGCAGAAAGAGACCCAGTACTTC CASSLVQKETQYF
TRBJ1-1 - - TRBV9 TGTGCCAGCAGCGTAGGAGGGAGTGCTGAAGCTTTCTTT CASSVGGSAEAFF
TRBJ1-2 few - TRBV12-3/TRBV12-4 TGTGCCAGCAGTCCCACAGGTATCTATGGCTACACCTTC CASSPTGIYGYTF
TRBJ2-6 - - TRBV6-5 TGTGCCAGCAGTTTAGGAGGGGCTGGGGCCAACGTCCTGACTTTC CASSLGGAGANVLTF
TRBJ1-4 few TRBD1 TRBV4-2 TGTGCCAGCAGCCAAGACAGGGGGCGCGAAAAACTGTTTTTT CASSQDRGREKLFF
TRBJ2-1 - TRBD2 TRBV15 TGTGCCACCAGCAGAAAGGTCCTGGCTAGCGGGAGTTTTGAGCAGTTCTTC CATSRKVLASGSFEQFF
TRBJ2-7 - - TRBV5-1 TGCGCCAGCAGGACAGGCGGCGTCACCTACGAGCAGTACTTC CASRTGGVTYEQYF
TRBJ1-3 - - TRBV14 TGTGCCAGCAGCGTCAGGGCTAGCTCTGGAAACACCATATATTTT CASSVRASSGNTIYF
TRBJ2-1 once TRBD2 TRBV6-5 TGTGCCAGCAGTTATATGTGGACTAGCTCCTACAATGAGCAGTTCTTC CASSYMWTSSYNEQFF
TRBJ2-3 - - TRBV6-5 TGTGCCACAAGGACAGACACAGATACGCAGTATTTT CATRTDTDTQYF
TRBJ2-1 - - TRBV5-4 TGTGCCAGCAGCCCCAGCCGCCCTAGCTCGGAGCTCTTC CASSPSRPSSELF
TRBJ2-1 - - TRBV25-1 TGTGCCAGCAGTGAACCCACTAGCTTCAATGAGCAGTTCTTC CASSEPTSFNEQFF
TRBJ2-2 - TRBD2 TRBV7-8 TGTGCCAGCAGCTTAGTTACACTAGCGGGGACGCTAACCGGGGAGCTGTTTTTT CASSLVTLAGTLTGELFF
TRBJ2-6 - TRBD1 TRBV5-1 TGCGCCAGCAGCCCCCTAAGTGGAGCCAGGACAGGGTACTCTACTGGGGCCAACGTCCTGACTTTC CASSPLSGARTGYSTGANVLTF
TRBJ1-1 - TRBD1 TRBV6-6 TGTGCCAGCAGCCAGACAGGGCGGGACACTGAAGCTTTCTTT CASSQTGRDTEAFF
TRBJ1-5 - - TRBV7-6 TGTGCCAGCGCCCTGGGGGGTGTGGATCAGCCCCAGCATTTT CASALGGVDQPQHF
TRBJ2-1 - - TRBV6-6 TGTGCCAGCAGTATCAGCGTCAGCGAGCAGTTCTTC CASSISVSEQFF
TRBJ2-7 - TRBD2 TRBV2 TGTGCCAGCACCAATAGCGGGACGAGCAGTGAGCAGTACTTC CASTNSGTSSEQYF
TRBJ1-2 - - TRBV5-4 TGTGCCAGCAGCCCGGACATCGGGAGCGGCTACACCTTC CASSPDIGSGYTF
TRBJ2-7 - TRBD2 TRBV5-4 TGTGCCAGCAGCTTGGGGACTAGCGGCTACGAGCAGTACTTC CASSLGTSGYEQYF
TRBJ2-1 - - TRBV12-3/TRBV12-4 TGTGCCAGCGGCCGGAGAGGCGATGAGCAGTTCTTC CASGRRGDEQFF
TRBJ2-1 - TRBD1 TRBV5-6 TGTGCCAGCAGCTCCTTGGGCCCGGGACAGCAATACAATGAGCAGTTCTTC CASSSLGPGQQYNEQFF
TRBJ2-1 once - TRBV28 TGTGCCAGCAGTACCTTCAGGGGGGATGAGCAGTTCTTC CASSTFRGDEQFF
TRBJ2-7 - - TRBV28 TGTGCCAGCGCCGTAGACTACGAGCAGTACTTC CASAVDYEQYF
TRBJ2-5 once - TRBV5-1 TGCGCCAGCAGCTTCCGCGGTCCACAAGAGACCCAGTACTTC CASSFRGPQETQYF
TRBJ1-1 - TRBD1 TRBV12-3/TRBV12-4 TGTGCCAGCAGCTCCACAGGGGCCACTGAAGCTTTCTTT CASSSTGATEAFF